The clone carrying this T cell receptor (beta chain) was counted only a few times. Its target is unknown. Germline V lookup: CDR1 SGHNT, CDR2 YYREEE (reference sequence). The CDR3 extends over 17 amino acids. V shed 2 bases and J shed 4 bases, with 18 bases lying between them. Template switching created a universal primer site, and the cDNA included unique molecular identifiers. TCRdb re-derived calls from the 5' RACE reads in MiXCR, one entry per CDR3 protein. The sample yields nearly 900,000 distinct CDR3 sequences, 9% to 15% seen once. These data are taken from a study of identical twins. General study results and limits: Weaker excess twin sharing was seen among beta out-of-frame sequences. Insertion counts were lower in abundant cord blood beta clonotypes, a trend that memory repertoires did not show.

These data are also associated with another study on yellow fever vaccine responses in identical twins.

This chain uses TRBV5-4 with TRBJ2-2; D might be TRBD1 or TRBD2, each matching 5 bases. The clonotype originates from a woman in her late teens or twenties in good health. The specimen was PBMCs. The CDR3 nucleotides are TGTGCCAGCAGCTTTGAACGGGGCCCTACGGGCACCGGGGAGCTGTTTTTT. Its protein product is CASSFERGPTGTGELFF.